The entry below gives a single T cell receptor (beta chain) sequence along with its context. The method was immunoSEQ multiplex PCR; TCRdb's version includes in-frame clones alone and lacks a portion of them. This sample has around 96,000 clones; about 88% occur once, and the top ten carry less than 3.5%. In germline, CDR1 is SQVTM, CDR2 ANQGSEA. V gave up 2 bases and J gave up 11 bases, with 14 bases separating them. The CDR3 runs 12 residues. This entry belongs to a study of T cell responses to AZD1222 COVID-19 vaccine. V is TRBV29-1 and J is TRBJ2-3; D might be TRBD1 (6 bases). The TCR comes from an adult in good health. The sequences come from peripheral blood, collected on day 0 of AZD1222 vaccination. This CDR3 is CSVERQDRGQYF. In DNA, the CDR3 is TGCAGCGTTGAAAGGCAGGACAGAGGGCAGTATTTT.